This TCR beta chain derives from a study of control samples from healthy donors and cancer patients. CDR3 length: 17 residues. Germline V lookup: CDR1 SGHNT, CDR2 YYREEE (reference sequence). The V and J ends lost 4 bases and 2 bases, in that order; junction bases with no gene match: 6. Only in-frame clones appear in the TCRdb table, and some are missing; sequencing was by immunoSEQ multiplex PCR. This table holds 100,000 to 150,000 clones, more than 80% found once. The TCR originated in a man aged 35-49 years in good health. The chain recombines TRBV5-4 with TRBJ2-6; 10 nucleotides line up with TRBD1. The sample comprised blood. In DNA, the CDR3 is TGTGCCAGCAGCCCGCGAGGACAGGGGGCTGGGGCCAACGTCCTGACTTTC. It codes for CASSPRGQGAGANVLTF.